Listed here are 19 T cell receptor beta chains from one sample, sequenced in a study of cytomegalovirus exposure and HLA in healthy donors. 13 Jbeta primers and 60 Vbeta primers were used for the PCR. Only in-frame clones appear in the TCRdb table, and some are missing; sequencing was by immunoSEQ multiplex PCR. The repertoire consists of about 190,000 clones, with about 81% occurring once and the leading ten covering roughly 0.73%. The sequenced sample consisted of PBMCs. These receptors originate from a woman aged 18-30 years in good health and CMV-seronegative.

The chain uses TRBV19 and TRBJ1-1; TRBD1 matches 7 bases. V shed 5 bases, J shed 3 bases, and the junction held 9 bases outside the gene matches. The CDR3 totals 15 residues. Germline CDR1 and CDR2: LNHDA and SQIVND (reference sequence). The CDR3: CASSPAGGWDTEAFF. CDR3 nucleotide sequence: TGTGCCAGTAGTCCGGCAGGGGGGTGGGACACTGAAGCTTTCTTT.

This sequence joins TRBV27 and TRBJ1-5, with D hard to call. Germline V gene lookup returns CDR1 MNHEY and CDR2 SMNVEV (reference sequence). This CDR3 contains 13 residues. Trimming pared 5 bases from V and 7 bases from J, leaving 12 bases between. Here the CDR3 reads CASSQRGGQPQHF. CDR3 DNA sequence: TGTGCCAGCAGTCAGCGGGGAGGCCAGCCCCAGCATTTT.

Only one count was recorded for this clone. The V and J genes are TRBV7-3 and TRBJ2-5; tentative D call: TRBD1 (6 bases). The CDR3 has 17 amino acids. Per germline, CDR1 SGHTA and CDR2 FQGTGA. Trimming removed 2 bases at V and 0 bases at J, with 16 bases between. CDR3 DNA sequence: TGTGCCAGCAGCTTAGGGGGCCAAACAACGTACCAAGAGACCCAGTACTTC. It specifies CASSLGGQTTYQETQYF.

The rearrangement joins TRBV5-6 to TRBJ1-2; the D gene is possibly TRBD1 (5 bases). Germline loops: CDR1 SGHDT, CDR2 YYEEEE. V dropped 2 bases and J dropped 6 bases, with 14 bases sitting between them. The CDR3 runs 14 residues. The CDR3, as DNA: TGTGCCAGCAGCTTTGGAGCAGGGTTCCATGGCTACACCTTC. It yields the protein CASSFGAGFHGYTF.

Here the CDR3 reads CASSWEGQGGSDTQYF. In DNA, the CDR3 is TGTGCCAGCAGCTGGGAGGGGCAGGGAGGGTCAGATACGCAGTATTTT. This chain connects TRBV5-5 to TRBJ2-3, with 7 bases fitting TRBD2. The CDR3 consists of 16 residues. V lost 3 bases and J lost 4; bases outside the gene matches: 11. CDR1 and CDR2 (germline): SGHKS, YYEKEE (reference sequence).

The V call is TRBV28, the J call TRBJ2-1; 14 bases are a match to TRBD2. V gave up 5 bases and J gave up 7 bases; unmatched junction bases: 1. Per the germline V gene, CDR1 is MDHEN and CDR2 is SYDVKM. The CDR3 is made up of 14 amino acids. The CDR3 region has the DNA TGTGCCAGCAGTGGGACTAGCGGGAGAAATGAGCAGTTCTTC. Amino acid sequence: CASSGTSGRNEQFF. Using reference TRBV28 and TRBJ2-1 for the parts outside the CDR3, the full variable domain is DVKVTQSSRYLVKRTGEKVFLECVQDMDHENMFWYRQDPGLGLRLIYFSYDVKMKEKGDIPEGYSVSREKKERFSLILESASTNQTSMYLCASSGTSGRNEQFFGPGTRLTVL.

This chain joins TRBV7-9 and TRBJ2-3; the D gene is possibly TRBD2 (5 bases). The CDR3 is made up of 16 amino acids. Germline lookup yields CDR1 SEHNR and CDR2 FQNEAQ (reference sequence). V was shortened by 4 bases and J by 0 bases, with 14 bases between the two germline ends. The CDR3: CASSSATSRSTDTQYF. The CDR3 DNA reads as TGTGCCAGCAGCTCTGCCACTAGTCGAAGCACAGATACGCAGTATTTT.

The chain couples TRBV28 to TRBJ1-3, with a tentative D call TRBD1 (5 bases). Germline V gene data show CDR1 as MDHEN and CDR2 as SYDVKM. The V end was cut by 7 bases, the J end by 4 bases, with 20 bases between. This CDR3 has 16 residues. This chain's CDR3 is CASTQIGDRGGNTIYF. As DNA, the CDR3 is TGTGCCAGCACCCAGATCGGGGACCGGGGGGGAAACACCATATATTTT. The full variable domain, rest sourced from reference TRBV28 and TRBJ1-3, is DVKVTQSSRYLVKRTGEKVFLECVQDMDHENMFWYRQDPGLGLRLIYFSYDVKMKEKGDIPEGYSVSREKKERFSLILESASTNQTSMYLCASTQIGDRGGNTIYFGEGSWLTVV.

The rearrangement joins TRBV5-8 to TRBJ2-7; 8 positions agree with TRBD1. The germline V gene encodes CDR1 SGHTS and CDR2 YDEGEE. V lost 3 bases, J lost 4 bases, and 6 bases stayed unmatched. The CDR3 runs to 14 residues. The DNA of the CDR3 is TGTGCCAGCAGCTCCGGGACAGGAGAGTACGAGCAGTACTTC. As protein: CASSSGTGEYEQYF.

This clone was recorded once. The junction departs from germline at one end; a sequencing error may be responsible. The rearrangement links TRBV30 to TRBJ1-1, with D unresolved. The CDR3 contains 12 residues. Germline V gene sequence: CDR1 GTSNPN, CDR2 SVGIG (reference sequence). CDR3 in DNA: TGTGCTTTCGATATGGAGGGCACTAAAGCTTTCTTT. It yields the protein CAFDMEGTKAFF.

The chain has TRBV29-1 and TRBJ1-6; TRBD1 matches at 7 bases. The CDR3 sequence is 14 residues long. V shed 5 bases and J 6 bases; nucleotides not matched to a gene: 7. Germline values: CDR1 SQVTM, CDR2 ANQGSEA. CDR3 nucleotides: TGCAGCGTTCAAACAGGGGCAGGTAATTCACCCCTCCACTTT. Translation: CSVQTGAGNSPLHF.

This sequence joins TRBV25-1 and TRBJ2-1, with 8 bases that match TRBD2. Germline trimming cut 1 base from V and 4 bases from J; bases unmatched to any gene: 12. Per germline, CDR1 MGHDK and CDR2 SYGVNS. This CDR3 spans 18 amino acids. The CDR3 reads CASSEWGYFREGYNEQFF. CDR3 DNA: TGTGCCAGCAGTGAATGGGGGTATTTCCGGGAGGGGTACAATGAGCAGTTCTTC.

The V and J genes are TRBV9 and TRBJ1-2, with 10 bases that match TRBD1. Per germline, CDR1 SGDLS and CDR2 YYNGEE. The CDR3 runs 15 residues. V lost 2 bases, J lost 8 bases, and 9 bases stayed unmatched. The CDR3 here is CASSVVSWDRGGYTF. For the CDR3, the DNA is TGTGCCAGCAGCGTTGTTAGTTGGGACAGGGGCGGCTACACCTTC.

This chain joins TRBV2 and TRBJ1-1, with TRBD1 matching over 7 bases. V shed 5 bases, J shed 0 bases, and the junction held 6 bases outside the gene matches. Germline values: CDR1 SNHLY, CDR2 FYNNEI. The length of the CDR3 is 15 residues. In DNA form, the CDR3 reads TGTGCCAGCAGTACCTGGACAGGCATGAACACTGAAGCTTTCTTT. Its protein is CASSTWTGMNTEAFF.

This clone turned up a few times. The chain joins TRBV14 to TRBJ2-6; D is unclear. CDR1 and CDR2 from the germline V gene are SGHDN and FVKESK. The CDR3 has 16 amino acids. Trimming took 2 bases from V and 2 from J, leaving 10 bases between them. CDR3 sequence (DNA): TGTGCCAGCAGCCAATTCGTTACGGCTGGGGCCAACGTCCTGACTTTC. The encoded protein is CASSQFVTAGANVLTF. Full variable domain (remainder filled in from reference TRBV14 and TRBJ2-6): EAGVTQFPSHSVIEKGQTVTLRCDPISGHDNLYWYRRVMGKEIKFLLHFVKESKQDESGMPNNRFLAERTGGTYSTLKVQPAELEDSGVYFCASSQFVTAGANVLTFGAGSRLTVL.

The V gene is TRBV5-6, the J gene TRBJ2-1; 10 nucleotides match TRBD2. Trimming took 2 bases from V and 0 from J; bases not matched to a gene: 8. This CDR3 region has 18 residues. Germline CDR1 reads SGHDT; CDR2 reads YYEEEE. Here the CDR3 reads CASSFGTSALSSYNEQFF. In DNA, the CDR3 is TGTGCCAGCAGCTTTGGGACTAGCGCATTGAGCTCCTACAATGAGCAGTTCTTC. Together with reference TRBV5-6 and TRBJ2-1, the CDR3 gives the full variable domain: DAGVTQSPTHLIKTRGQQVTLRCSPKSGHDTVSWYQQALGQGPQFIFQYYEEEERQRGNFPDRFSGHQFPNYSSELNVNALLLGDSALYLCASSFGTSALSSYNEQFFGPGTRLTVL.

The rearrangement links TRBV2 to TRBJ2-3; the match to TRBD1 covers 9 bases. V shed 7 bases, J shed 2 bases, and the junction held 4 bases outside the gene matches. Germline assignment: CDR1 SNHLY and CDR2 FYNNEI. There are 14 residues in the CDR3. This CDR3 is CASNRDRDTDTQYF. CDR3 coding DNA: TGTGCCAGCAACCGGGACAGGGACACAGATACGCAGTATTTT.

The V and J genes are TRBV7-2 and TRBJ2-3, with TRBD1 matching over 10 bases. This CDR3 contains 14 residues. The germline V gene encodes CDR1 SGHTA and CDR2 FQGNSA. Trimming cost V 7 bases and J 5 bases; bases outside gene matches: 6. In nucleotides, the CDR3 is TGTGCCAGCATCCCGGGACAGGGGCGAGATACGCAGTATTTT. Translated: CASIPGQGRDTQYF.

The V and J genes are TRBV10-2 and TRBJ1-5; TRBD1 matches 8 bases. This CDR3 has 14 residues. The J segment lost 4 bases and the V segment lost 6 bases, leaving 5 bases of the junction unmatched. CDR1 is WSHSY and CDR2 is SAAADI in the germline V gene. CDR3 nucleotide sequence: TGCGCCAGCAGAGACGGACAGGGAAATCAGCCCCAGCATTTT. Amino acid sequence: CASRDGQGNQPQHF.